One and the same sample provided the 21 T cell receptor beta chains below, sequenced in a study of long-term antiretroviral therapy in people with HIV. The immunoSEQ assay was v3.0, run at survey level. Generated by immunoSEQ multiplex PCR, the TCRdb table keeps only in-frame clones and is missing some. The repertoire holds tens of thousands of clones, with 60% to 85% as singletons. The sample in question was unsorted PBMCs, obtained 2 years after starting antiretroviral therapy. These receptors originate from a woman in her forties or fifties with HIV.

The chain combines TRBV20-1 with TRBJ2-5; D is unclear. Germline V gene data show CDR1 as DFQATT and CDR2 as SNEGSKA (reference sequence). This CDR3 contains 11 residues. V was trimmed by 5 bases and J by 0 bases, leaving 4 bases between them. CDR3 residues: CSAEHQETQYF. Here the CDR3 DNA reads TGCAGTGCTGAGCACCAAGAGACCCAGTACTTC.

The chain carries TRBV29-1 and TRBJ1-5; maybe TRBD1 (5 bases). V lost 7 bases and J lost 6, with 13 bases in between. CDR3 length: 12 residues. Germline lookup yields CDR1 SQVTM and CDR2 ANQGSEA. The CDR3 DNA reads as TGCAGCGCCGGCGGGGGGTCTCAGCCCCAGCATTTT. Amino acid sequence: CSAGGGSQPQHF.

The chain links TRBV7-9 to TRBJ1-1; tentatively, D is TRBD1 (5 bases). This CDR3 is 14 amino acids long. V lost 2 bases, J lost 4 bases, and 11 bases lay in between. Germline CDR1 SEHNR, CDR2 FQNEAQ (reference sequence). CDR3 region: CASSLKGAGTEAFF. The CDR3 DNA follows: TGTGCCAGCAGCTTAAAAGGGGCCGGCACTGAAGCTTTCTTT.

This clone was found a few times. The rearrangement uses TRBV2 and TRBJ2-7; tentatively, D is TRBD1 or TRBD2 (5 bases each). CDR1 is SNHLY, CDR2 FYNNEI, per germline. This CDR3 is built from 13 residues. Deletions cut 8 bases from V and 2 bases from J, with 13 bases between. The CDR3 sequence: CASVRLGPYEQYF. The CDR3 nucleotides are TGTGCCAGCGTACGATTGGGACCCTACGAGCAGTACTTC.

The chain couples TRBV7-9 to TRBJ2-5; 8 bases are a match to TRBD1. This CDR3 contains 14 residues. Germline-derived CDR1 and CDR2 are SEHNR and FQNEAQ (reference sequence). The junction had 6 bases not matched to a gene; V was cut back by 4 bases and J by 5 bases. CDR3 sequence (DNA): TGTGCCAGCAGCTCCCCGACAGGGGAGGAGACCCAGTACTTC. This sequence encodes CASSSPTGEETQYF.

The rearrangement links TRBV11-2 to TRBJ2-2; D gene ambiguous. CDR3 length: 15 residues. Germline V CDR1 and CDR2: SGHAT, FQNNGV. V lost 2 bases, J lost 0 bases, and 7 bases lay in between. CDR3 nucleotides: TGTGCCAGCAGCTTAAGGGCATCGAACACCGGGGAGCTGTTTTTT. This translates into CASSLRASNTGELFF. The whole variable domain, filled in from reference TRBV11-2 and TRBJ2-2, reads EAGVAQSPRYKIIEKRQSVAFWCNPISGHATLYWYQQILGQGPKLLIQFQNNGVVDDSQLPKDRFSAERLKGVDSTLKIQPAKLEDSAVYLCASSLRASNTGELFFGEGSRLTVL.

V gene TRBV5-6 combines with J gene TRBJ2-3; D possibly corresponds to TRBD2 (5 bases). This CDR3 has 14 residues. Germline values: CDR1 SGHDT, CDR2 YYEEEE. The V and J ends lost 3 bases and 3 bases respectively, with 11 bases between them. CDR3 protein: CASSSATSTDTQYF. DNA for the CDR3: TGTGCCAGCAGCTCCGCCACTAGTACAGATACGCAGTATTTT.

The chain recombines TRBV18 with TRBJ1-5, with D unresolved. This CDR3 contains 16 residues. Germline V lookup: CDR1 KGHSH, CDR2 LQKENI. V gave up 2 bases and J gave up 8 bases, with 19 bases separating them. CDR3 bases: TGTGCCAGCTCACCATCAGTACTATTAGGAGAAAAGCCCCAGCATTTT. Its protein is CASSPSVLLGEKPQHF. The full variable domain, its missing parts supplied by reference TRBV18 and TRBJ1-5, is NAGVMQNPRHLVRRRGQEARLRCSPMKGHSHVYWYRQLPEEGLKFMVYLQKENIIDESGMPKERFSAEFPKEGPSILRIQQVVRGDSAAYFCASSPSVLLGEKPQHFGDGTRLSIL.

This sequence joins TRBV27 and TRBJ2-7; TRBD2 agrees at 7 bases. The V and J ends lost 3 bases and 3 bases, in that order; junction bases with no gene match: 8. Germline CDR1 and CDR2: MNHEY and SMNVEV (reference sequence). The CDR3 has 15 amino acids. The CDR3 coding sequence is TGTGCCAGCAGTTTTGCGTGGGGAGGGTTCTACGAGCAGTACTTC. Its translation: CASSFAWGGFYEQYF.

The chain has TRBV14 and TRBJ1-1; 7 bases align to TRBD1. Trimming removed 4 bases from V and 0 bases from J; junction bases left unmatched: 8. The V gene's germline CDR1 is SGHDN and CDR2 FVKESK. The CDR3 loop spans 16 amino acids. In DNA, the CDR3 is TGTGCCAGCAGCCCGGGACAGATTCCTATGAACACTGAAGCTTTCTTT. Amino acid sequence: CASSPGQIPMNTEAFF.

The rearrangement uses TRBV18 and TRBJ2-7, with 8 bases identical to TRBD1. V was clipped by 5 bases and J by 7 bases; unmatched bases: 19. This CDR3 spans 17 amino acids. Germline CDR1 reads KGHSH; CDR2 reads LQKENI. The DNA for the CDR3 is TGTGCCAGCTCATCGACGCCAATCCGGGACAGGAGTGGAGAGCAGTACGTC. The encoded protein is CASSSTPIRDRSGEQYV.

The CDR3 DNA reads TGTGCCATTCCGGCCCGACAACGCGAGCAGTACGTC. It encodes CAIPARQREQYV. V gene TRBV19 combines with J gene TRBJ2-7; D call uncertain. The CDR3 runs 12 residues. Trimming took off 10 bases at V and 6 bases at J, with 16 bases between the two ends. Looked up from germline, CDR1 is LNHDA and CDR2 is SQIVND (reference sequence).

The CDR3 DNA follows: TGTGCCAGCAGGCCGGACAGGGTGGGGGACACCGGGGAGCTGTTTTTT. Residues: CASRPDRVGDTGELFF. This chain uses TRBV5-4 with TRBJ2-2; 8 nucleotides line up with TRBD1. The germline V gene has CDR1 SGHNT and CDR2 YYREEE (reference sequence). The V gene end was trimmed by 5 bases and the J gene end by 3 bases; junction bases not matched to a gene: 9. The CDR3 contains 16 residues.

The gene calls are TRBV6-5 and TRBJ2-1, with TRBD1 matching 7 bases. The germline gives CDR1 MNHEY, CDR2 SVGAGI. V gave up 10 bases and J gave up 8 bases; unmatched junction bases: 11. The CDR3 is 13 residues long. Here the CDR3 reads CATGGEGAHEQFF. As DNA, the CDR3 is TGTGCCACCGGAGGAGAGGGGGCGCATGAGCAGTTCTTC.

This clone turned up a few times. The J gene is TRBJ1-1, the V gene TRBV5-1; 8 bases line up with TRBD1. V was clipped by 0 bases and J by 4 bases; unmatched bases: 2. The CDR3 length is 14 residues. CDR1 and CDR2 from the germline V gene are SGHRS and YFSETQ. The DNA for the CDR3 is TGCGCCAGCAGCTTGGGACAGGGGCCCACTGAAGCTTTCTTT. Protein product: CASSLGQGPTEAFF.

The chain links TRBV11-1 to TRBJ2-2; 9 bases are a match to TRBD1. The V and J ends lost 5 bases and 4 bases, in that order; junction bases with no gene match: 2. This CDR3 is built from 14 residues. Germline V gene sequence: CDR1 SGHAT, CDR2 FQDESV (reference sequence). DNA of the CDR3: TGTGCCAGCAGCCGGGACAGGGCCACCGGGGAGCTGTTTTTT. Its translation: CASSRDRATGELFF.

The rearrangement links TRBV6-5 to TRBJ2-5, with D maybe TRBD1 (5 bases). Trimming took off 4 bases at V and 8 bases at J, with 23 bases between the two ends. The CDR3 loop spans 16 amino acids. The germline V gene has CDR1 MNHEY and CDR2 SVGAGI. The CDR3 sequence: CASSSSSWGPLLTQYF. CDR3 DNA sequence: TGTGCCAGCAGTTCCTCGTCGTGGGGCCCCCTTTTAACCCAGTACTTC.

This sequence joins TRBV30 and TRBJ1-3; maybe TRBD1 (5 bases). The CDR3 sequence is 16 residues long. Deletions cut 2 bases from V and 0 bases from J, with 14 bases between. CDR1 and CDR2 from the germline V gene are GTSNPN and SVGIG (reference sequence). As DNA, the CDR3 is TGTGCCTGGAGTCCTCGGACACCGGTCTCTGGAAACACCATATATTTT. Amino acids: CAWSPRTPVSGNTIYF.

The V gene is TRBV7-9, the J gene TRBJ2-7, with D hard to call. V was trimmed by 4 bases and J by 3 bases, leaving 7 bases between them. The CDR3 consists of 12 residues. Germline CDR1 and CDR2: SEHNR and FQNEAQ (reference sequence). In nucleotides, the CDR3 is TGTGCCAGCAGCTCAGGACGCTACGAGCAGTACTTC. Encoded protein: CASSSGRYEQYF.

The J gene is TRBJ2-2, the V gene TRBV5-8; D is possibly TRBD2 (6 bases). Trimming removed 6 bases from V and 1 base from J, with 10 bases in between. The germline CDR1 and CDR2 sequences are SGHTS and YDEGEE. The CDR3 is made up of 14 amino acids. CDR3 in amino acids: CASTMEGNTGELFF. CDR3 nucleotide sequence: TGTGCCAGCACCATGGAGGGGAACACCGGGGAGCTGTTTTTT.

The chain uses TRBV12-5 and TRBJ2-1, with D perhaps matching TRBD2 (5 bases). V dropped 2 bases and J dropped 6 bases, with 17 bases sitting between them. This CDR3 contains 16 residues. Looked up from germline, CDR1 is LGHNT and CDR2 is FRNRAP. The CDR3 sequence is CASGLLAQFLTNEQFF. In nucleotides, the CDR3 is TGTGCTAGTGGTTTGCTAGCCCAATTCCTGACCAATGAGCAGTTCTTC.